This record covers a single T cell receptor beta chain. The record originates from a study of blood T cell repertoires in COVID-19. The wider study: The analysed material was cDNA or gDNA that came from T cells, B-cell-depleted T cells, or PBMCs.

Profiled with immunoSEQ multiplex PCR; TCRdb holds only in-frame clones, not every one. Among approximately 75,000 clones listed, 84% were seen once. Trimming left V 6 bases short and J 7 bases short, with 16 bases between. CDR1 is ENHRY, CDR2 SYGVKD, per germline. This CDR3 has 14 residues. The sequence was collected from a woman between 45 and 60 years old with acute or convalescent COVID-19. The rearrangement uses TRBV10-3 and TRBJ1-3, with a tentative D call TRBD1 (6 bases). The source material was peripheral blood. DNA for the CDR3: TGTGCCATCAGGCTGGGCGCAGGGGTGAACACCATATATTTT. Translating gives CAIRLGAGVNTIYF.